These 14 T cell receptor beta chains originate from one sample sequenced in a study of T cell responses to AZD1222 COVID-19 vaccine (dated by TCRdb to about 2021). The time point label of this sample denotes: baseline before first vaccination. The protocol used for the library was the immunoSEQ multiplex PCR assay. Drawn from immuneACCESS, this table holds only the in-frame rearrangements with V and J called that TCRdb kept. Clones are partly lost; checked studies trace under half to an unresolved V gene and leave the rest unexplained. Recorded for this sample are about 150,000 clones; about 88% of them occurred a single time. Around 3% of the sample belongs to the ten largest clones. Here the sequenced sample was peripheral blood, taken on day 0 of AZD1222 vaccination. All receptors come from an adult in good health.

The chain is built from TRBV4-3 and TRBJ1-2, with 7 bases identical to TRBD1. This CDR3 is built from 15 residues. V lost 4 bases and J lost 0; bases outside the gene matches: 5. Germline loops: CDR1 LGHNA, CDR2 YSLEER. The CDR3 here is CASSPGTATNYGYTF. The CDR3 DNA reads TGCGCCAGCAGCCCCGGGACAGCGACTAACTATGGCTACACCTTC.

This chain connects TRBV7-8 to TRBJ1-5; D gene unclear. CDR3 length: 13 residues. Germline V gives CDR1 SGHVS, CDR2 FQNEAQ. V was shortened by 2 bases and J by 4 bases, with 6 bases between the two germline ends. The CDR3: CASSLMRNQPQHF. The CDR3 DNA is TGTGCCAGCAGCTTAATGCGAAATCAGCCCCAGCATTTT.

This clone was seen only a few times. V gene TRBV6-1 combines with J gene TRBJ1-5; D is undetermined. With 2 bases removed from V and 4 bases from J, the gap between germline ends came to 9 bases. This CDR3 comprises 14 residues. Germline V CDR1 and CDR2: MNHNS, SASEGT. The CDR3: CASSEYGLNQPQHF. The CDR3 DNA reads TGTGCCAGCAGTGAATATGGTTTAAATCAGCCCCAGCATTTT.

This rearrangement joins TRBV5-1 to TRBJ2-5; D is undetermined. Per germline, CDR1 SGHRS and CDR2 YFSETQ. The CDR3 consists of 14 residues. Between the trimmed V and J ends, which lost 1 base and 2 bases, there was a span of 9 bases. The CDR3 reads CASSLSSGQETQYF. The CDR3 bases are TGCGCCAGCAGCTTGTCTTCCGGACAAGAGACCCAGTACTTC.

The chain joins TRBV2 to TRBJ1-1; no firm D call. The CDR3 is 17 amino acids. In germline, CDR1 is SNHLY, CDR2 FYNNEI. The germline V and J ends were trimmed by 6 bases and 6 bases, with 26 bases remaining between them. The CDR3 bases are TGTGCCAGCAGCTCCTCGGGAGGATTCTTAACACTCTCTGAAGCTTTCTTT. Its protein product is CASSSSGGFLTLSEAFF.

The rearrangement uses TRBV4-1 and TRBJ1-2; TRBD1 matches 7 bases. CDR3 size: 16 residues. V was clipped by 4 bases and J by 3 bases; unmatched bases: 11. Per the germline V gene, CDR1 is MGHRA and CDR2 is YSYEKL. CDR3 loop: CASSLTSGDSHYGYTF. DNA of the CDR3: TGCGCCAGCAGCCTTACGTCGGGGGACAGTCACTATGGCTACACCTTC.

This chain joins TRBV6-6 and TRBJ2-3, with a possible D match to TRBD2 (5 bases). Per the germline V gene, CDR1 is MNHNY and CDR2 is SVGAGI (reference sequence). This CDR3 region has 14 residues. The V gene lost 6 bases and the J gene lost 1 base, with 11 bases spanning the gap. This CDR3 reads CASRRASRTDTQYF. CDR3 nucleotide sequence: TGTGCCAGCAGGAGGGCCTCGCGCACAGATACGCAGTATTTT.

The V call is TRBV6-5, the J call TRBJ2-7, with 7 bases matching TRBD1. Trimming took 7 bases from V and 5 from J; bases not matched to a gene: 14. Germline assignment: CDR1 MNHEY and CDR2 SVGAGI. CDR3 length: 15 residues. CDR3 sequence reads: CASTYTRDRSNEQYF. The DNA for the CDR3 is TGTGCCAGCACCTACACCCGGGACAGAAGTAACGAGCAGTACTTC.

The rearrangement joins TRBV19 to TRBJ1-6; 7 bases are a match to TRBD1. The CDR3 has 14 residues. The trim removed 6 bases at V and 6 bases at J, leaving 5 bases unmatched. Germline V gene sequence: CDR1 LNHDA, CDR2 SQIVND (reference sequence). The CDR3 region is CASRETGINSPLHF. DNA for the CDR3: TGTGCCAGTAGAGAGACAGGGATTAATTCACCCCTCCACTTT.

The chain couples TRBV5-4 to TRBJ1-5; D is undetermined. V shed 1 base and J shed 4 bases, with 9 bases lying between them. The germline V gene encodes CDR1 SGHNT and CDR2 YYREEE (reference sequence). The CDR3 totals 14 residues. CDR3 protein: CASSLMNGNQPQHF. DNA of the CDR3: TGTGCCAGCAGCTTGATGAATGGGAATCAGCCCCAGCATTTT.

This chain links TRBV4-3 with TRBJ1-2; 10 nucleotides line up with TRBD1. CDR3 length: 14 amino acids. Germline V gene lookup returns CDR1 LGHNA and CDR2 YSLEER. Unmatched junction bases numbered 2, after V lost 0 bases and J lost 7 bases. Here the CDR3 reads CASSQEDRGGGYTF. In DNA form, the CDR3 reads TGCGCCAGCAGCCAAGAGGACAGGGGGGGTGGCTACACCTTC.

V and J are TRBV5-1 and TRBJ2-7, with D uncertain. Deletions cut 2 bases from V and 0 bases from J, with 9 bases between. This CDR3 region has 14 residues. Germline CDR1 reads SGHRS; CDR2 reads YFSETQ. For the CDR3, the DNA is TGCGCCAGCAGCTTAGACACGGTCTCCTACGAGCAGTACTTC. The encoded protein is CASSLDTVSYEQYF.

The chain couples TRBV6-5 to TRBJ2-1, with D uncertain. Germline V gives CDR1 MNHEY, CDR2 SVGAGI. The CDR3 covers 15 residues. The V gene lost 3 bases and the J gene lost 4 bases, with 13 bases spanning the gap. The CDR3 DNA reads TGTGCCAGCAGTTATGGGCAGCTACTATACAATGAGCAGTTCTTC. It encodes CASSYGQLLYNEQFF.

The chain carries TRBV4-2 and TRBJ1-1, with a possible D match to TRBD1 (5 bases). CDR3 size: 15 residues. Germline CDR1 is LGHNA and CDR2 is YNFKEQ. The V end was cut by 2 bases, the J end by 1 base, with 11 bases between. CDR3 residues: CASSQSGTENTEAFF. In DNA, the CDR3 is TGTGCCAGCAGCCAATCCGGGACCGAGAACACTGAAGCTTTCTTT.